This is a list of T cell receptor beta chains from one sample in a study of T cell repertoires in cytomegalovirus infection. TCRdb fed the reads into MiXCR, producing one record per CDR3 protein. The table lists some 400,000 distinct CDR3 sequences, about a third of them singletons, with roughly 15% in the top ten. Sequencing was carried out using PBMCs. The receptor source for this set is a human donor in good health (CMV status not recorded). Some clones in this sample may be carry-over from other donors' samples. Each CDR3 is given with its conserved first and last residue. D genes are given only for firm matches. Expanded clones are given a class, and other clones once, few, many or no size at all.

15,TRBD1,few,TRBV11-2,TRBJ1-6,TGTGCCAGCAGCAACCGGACAGGGAATCACTCACCCCTCCACTTT,CASSNRTGNHSPLHF
15,NA,NA,TRBV27,TRBJ1-5,TGTGCCAGCAGTTTATCGGCCTCTAGCAATCAGCCCCAGCATTTT,CASSLSASSNQPQHF
14,NA,NA,TRBV6-2/TRBV6-3,TRBJ2-7,TGTGCCAGCAGTTCACCAGGGTACCCCTACGAGCAGTACTTC,CASSSPGYPYEQYF
16,NA,NA,TRBV20-1,TRBJ1-4,TGCAGTGCCAACTCCCGAACCGGGGCCACTAATGAAAAACTGTTTTTT,CSANSRTGATNEKLFF
16,NA,few,TRBV2,TRBJ1-1,TGTGCCAGCAGCGCCACAACCGTCAGGGTGAACACTGAAGCTTTCTTT,CASSATTVRVNTEAFF
14,TRBD1,few,TRBV5-1,TRBJ2-1,TGCGCCAGCAGCCCCTTGACAGGGGAAAATGAGCAGTTCTTC,CASSPLTGENEQFF
13,NA,many,TRBV7-6,TRBJ2-1,TGTGCCAGCAGCTTAGGCCCAAGGAGTGAGCAGTTCTTC,CASSLGPRSEQFF
15,TRBD1,NA,TRBV20-1,TRBJ1-2,TGCAGTGCTACCCGCGCTAGGACAGGGGGCGCGGGCTACACCTTC,CSATRARTGGAGYTF
13,NA,NA,TRBV19,TRBJ1-2,TGTGCCAGTAGTATCTTCCGGGACTATGGCTACACCTTC,CASSIFRDYGYTF
13,NA,NA,TRBV5-1,TRBJ2-2,TGCGCCAGCAGCTTCGAGAGCACCGGGGAGCTGTTTTTT,CASSFESTGELFF
16,NA,NA,TRBV5-5,TRBJ1-3,TGTGCCAGCAACCGCATCCCCGGGGAATCTGGAAACACCATATATTTT,CASNRIPGESGNTIYF
14,NA,NA,TRBV5-4,TRBJ2-4,TGTGCCAGCAGCTCCGGAGTAGCCAAAAACATTCAGTACTTC,CASSSGVAKNIQYF
16,NA,NA,TRBV24-1,TRBJ2-3,TGTGCCACCAGTGATATCTCGGAGGGGGCAACAGATACGCAGTATTTT,CATSDISEGATDTQYF
15,NA,few,TRBV7-7,TRBJ2-5,TGTGCTAGCAGCCCAAGGGTGGCAGAGAAAGAGACCCAGTACTTC,CASSPRVAEKETQYF
13,NA,few,TRBV6-5,TRBJ1-2,TGTGCCAGCAGTTACGAGGGATTTGATGGCTACACCTTC,CASSYEGFDGYTF
14,TRBD1,NA,TRBV6-1,TRBJ2-7,TGTGCCAGCAGTACGACAGGGAGAGTCTACGAGCAGTACTTC,CASSTTGRVYEQYF
13,TRBD1,NA,TRBV12-3/TRBV12-4,TRBJ1-2,TGTGCCAGCAGAGGACAGGGGGCTTTGGTCTACACCTTC,CASRGQGALVYTF
18,TRBD1,NA,TRBV28,TRBJ2-5,TGTGCCAGCAGCCTCGGGCTCCTTGGACAGGGGGCTCCAGAGACCCAGTACTTC,CASSLGLLGQGAPETQYF
14,NA,NA,TRBV5-5,TRBJ1-1,TGTGCCAGCAGCTTGCGGGGAGCGTACACTGAAGCTTTCTTT,CASSLRGAYTEAFF
16,NA,few,TRBV20-1,TRBJ1-2,TGCAGTGCTAGAGTAACAGAGACTAGCTACTTTTATGGCTACACCTTC,CSARVTETSYFYGYTF
17,TRBD1,NA,TRBV20-1,TRBJ2-7,TGCAGTGCTAGACCCCCCGGGGGACAGGGGGTAGCCTACGAGCAGTACTTC,CSARPPGGQGVAYEQYF
17,NA,NA,TRBV20-1,TRBJ2-2,TGCAGTGCGAGGGGGCGGGGAGGGGGGGGGGACACCGGGGAGCTGTTTTTT,CSARGRGGGGDTGELFF
13,TRBD1,few,TRBV10-3,TRBJ2-7,TGTGCCACTTCGGACAGGGACGACTACGAGCAGTACTTC,CATSDRDDYEQYF
14,TRBD1,NA,TRBV20-1,TRBJ1-2,TGCAGTGTAACGGACAGGGGGCGCAACTATGGCTACACCTTC,CSVTDRGRNYGYTF
16,TRBD2,NA,TRBV7-2,TRBJ2-1,TGTGCCAGCAGCTTAAATGGCGGGGGGGCACCCGATGAGCAGTTCTTC,CASSLNGGGAPDEQFF
14,TRBD1,NA,TRBV6-1,TRBJ2-5,TGTGCCAGCAGTGACAACCGGACAGGGAGGACCCAGTACTTC,CASSDNRTGRTQYF
15,NA,few,TRBV7-8,TRBJ1-5,TGTGCCAGCAGCTTTTCGGGGTATAGCAATCAGCCCCAGCATTTT,CASSFSGYSNQPQHF
15,NA,NA,TRBV4-2,TRBJ2-5,TGTGCCAGCAGTTCCCTACCGGGCACTTCGGAGACCCAGTACTTC,CASSSLPGTSETQYF
16,NA,NA,TRBV19,TRBJ1-5,TGTGCCAGTAGTACCCGGAGGGGGGCAAGCAATCAGCCCCAGCATTTT,CASSTRRGASNQPQHF
13,NA,few,TRBV19,TRBJ2-7,TGTGCCAGTAGCCCCACTACGACCTACGAGCAGTACTTC,CASSPTTTYEQYF
14,TRBD1,many,TRBV7-2,TRBJ1-6,TGTGCCAGCAGCTTGTCAGGGGGCCAGTCACCCCTCCACTTT,CASSLSGGQSPLHF
18,NA,NA,TRBV12-3/TRBV12-4,TRBJ2-1,TGTGCCAGCAGTTTTGTAGGGGTCGCGCGGCCGCTCTACAATGAGCAGTTCTTC,CASSFVGVARPLYNEQFF
13,NA,NA,TRBV6-1,TRBJ1-4,TGTGCCAGCAGGCCCGGGACCTTGGAAAAACTGTTTTTT,CASRPGTLEKLFF
13,NA,few,TRBV19,TRBJ2-7,TGTGCCAGTAGCCCCCGGTTAGGTGGGGAGCAGTACTTC,CASSPRLGGEQYF
14,TRBD1,NA,TRBV19,TRBJ2-7,TGTGCCAGTAGTATACAGGGGGCCTCCCTCGAGCAGTACTTC,CASSIQGASLEQYF
12,NA,NA,TRBV20-1,TRBJ2-5,TGCAGTGCTAGTGAGGGGGTAGAGACCCAGTACTTC,CSASEGVETQYF
18,NA,few,TRBV29-1,TRBJ2-6,TGCAGCGTTTATTACCGACCGACAGGCAGCTCTGGGGCCAACGTCCTGACTTTC,CSVYYRPTGSSGANVLTF
13,NA,many,TRBV7-9,TRBJ2-5,TGTGCCAGCAGCGCCGGGTCCGTGGAGACCCAGTACTTC,CASSAGSVETQYF
15,TRBD2,NA,TRBV27,TRBJ2-7,TGTGCCAGCAGTGACGCGGGGGGGCACTCCTACGAGCAGTACTTC,CASSDAGGHSYEQYF
11,NA,NA,TRBV2,TRBJ1-1,TGTGCCAGCAATATGAACACTGAAGCTTTCTTT,CASNMNTEAFF
14,TRBD2,few,TRBV12-3/TRBV12-4,TRBJ2-7,TGTGCCAGCAGTTCAAGCGGGAGAACCTACGAGCAGTACTTC,CASSSSGRTYEQYF
15,TRBD1,NA,TRBV18,TRBJ1-1,TGTGCCAGCTCACCCGCGACAGGGCGGGTCACTGAAGCTTTCTTT,CASSPATGRVTEAFF
13,NA,few,TRBV12-3/TRBV12-4,TRBJ2-5,TGTGCCAGCAGTTTTGTTGGGGGTGAGACCCAGTACTTC,CASSFVGGETQYF
16,TRBD1,NA,TRBV2,TRBJ1-1,TGTGCCAGCAGTGCATCGACAGGGTCTTCGTACACTGAAGCTTTCTTT,CASSASTGSSYTEAFF
12,NA,NA,TRBV6-1,TRBJ2-5,TGTGCCAGCAGTTACGGACTCGGGACCCAGTACTTC,CASSYGLGTQYF
13,NA,few,TRBV11-2,TRBJ2-7,TGTGCCAGCAGCCTGGGGGCCAATTACGAGCAGTACTTC,CASSLGANYEQYF
16,NA,many,TRBV12-3/TRBV12-4,TRBJ2-4,TGTGCCAGCAGCTTCGGGACGATGCAAGCCAAAAACATTCAGTACTTC,CASSFGTMQAKNIQYF
13,NA,NA,TRBV19,TRBJ1-1,TGTGCCAGTAGTATGGAACTAAACACTGAAGCTTTCTTT,CASSMELNTEAFF
16,TRBD2,NA,TRBV2,TRBJ2-5,TGTGCCAGCAGTAAGACTAGCGGGGGGCCCCAAGAGACCCAGTACTTC,CASSKTSGGPQETQYF
16,NA,NA,TRBV28,TRBJ2-1,TGTGCCAGCAGTTTAAGGGTAGCGCTCTCCTACAATGAGCAGTTCTTC,CASSLRVALSYNEQFF
14,TRBD2,NA,TRBV29-1,TRBJ2-3,TGCAGCGTTGCCGGGACTACCATCACAGATACGCGGTATTTT,CSVAGTTITDTRYF
18,NA,few,TRBV7-3,TRBJ2-1,TGTGCCAGCAGCTTAGGGGCATTCGGGGGGCGCCTTCACAATGAGCAGTTCTTC,CASSLGAFGGRLHNEQFF
14,NA,NA,TRBV7-3,TRBJ1-4,TGTGCCAGCAGCGAGGGACGGGCGAATGAAAAACTGTTTTTT,CASSEGRANEKLFF
14,NA,NA,TRBV10-3,TRBJ2-7,TGTGCCATCAGTGGTTCAGGGAGCCCCTACGAGCAGTACTTC,CAISGSGSPYEQYF
14,NA,once,TRBV5-8,TRBJ1-1,TGTGCCAGCAGCTGGCGCCAGGGATTCGATGAAGCTTTCTTT,CASSWRQGFDEAFF
12,NA,NA,TRBV12-3/TRBV12-4,TRBJ2-3,TGTGCCAGCAGGCCCGCCGGGGGTGGGCAGTATTTT,CASRPAGGGQYF
16,NA,NA,TRBV2,TRBJ2-1,TGTGCCAGCAGTGAGGCACCATGGGAAAACTACAATGAGCAGTTCTTC,CASSEAPWENYNEQFF
14,NA,many,TRBV11-2,TRBJ2-3,TGTGCCAGCAGCCCTCGACAGAGCACAGATACGCAGTATTTT,CASSPRQSTDTQYF